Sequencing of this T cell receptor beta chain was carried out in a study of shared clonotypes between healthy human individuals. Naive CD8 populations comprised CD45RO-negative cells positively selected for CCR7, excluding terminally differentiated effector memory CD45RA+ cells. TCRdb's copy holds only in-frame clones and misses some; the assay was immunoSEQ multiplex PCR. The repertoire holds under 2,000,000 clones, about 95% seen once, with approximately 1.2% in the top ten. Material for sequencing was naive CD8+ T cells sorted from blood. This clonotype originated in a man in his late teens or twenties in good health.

The CDR3 is CASSLARPGLDEKLFF. CDR3 coding DNA: TGCGCCAGCAGCTTGGCCCGGCCAGGGTTGGATGAAAAACTGTTTTTT. The V gene is TRBV5-1, the J gene TRBJ1-4; D might be TRBD1 (5 bases). The V and J ends lost 0 bases and 6 bases respectively, with 15 bases between them. The CDR3 has 16 amino acids. The germline CDR1 and CDR2 sequences are SGHRS and YFSETQ.